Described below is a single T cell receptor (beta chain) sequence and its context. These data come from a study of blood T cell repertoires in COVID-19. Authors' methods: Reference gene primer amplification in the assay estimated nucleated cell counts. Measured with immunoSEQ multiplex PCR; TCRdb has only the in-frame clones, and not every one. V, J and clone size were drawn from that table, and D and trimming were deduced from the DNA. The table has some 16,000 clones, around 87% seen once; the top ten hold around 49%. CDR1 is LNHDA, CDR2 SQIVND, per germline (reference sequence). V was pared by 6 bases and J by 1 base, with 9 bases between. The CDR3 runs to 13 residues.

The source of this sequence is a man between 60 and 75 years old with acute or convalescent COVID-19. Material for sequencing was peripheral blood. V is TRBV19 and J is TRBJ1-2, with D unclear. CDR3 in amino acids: CASSPSYNYGYTF. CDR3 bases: TGTGCCAGTAGCCCCAGTTATAACTATGGCTACACCTTC.